This T cell receptor beta chain was captured by sequencing in a study of T cells in Graves' hyperthyroidism and ophthalmopathy. From RNA transcripts, TCR beta CDR3 regions were amplified. Researchers ran a first-round RT-PCR on the TCR CDR3 using the HTBI primer set. Using its own MiXCR run on the multiplex PCR reads, TCRdb lists one record per CDR3 protein. Among about 540,000 distinct CDR3 sequences listed, just over 45% were seen once. Researchers defined stable Graves' hyperthyroidism as no ophthalmopathy progression within 18 months. Not enrolled were patients with uncontrolled infection, other autoimmune disease, pregnancy or lactation. Germline CDR1 LNHDA, CDR2 SQIVND (reference sequence). Trimming left V 6 bases short and J 7 bases short, with 15 bases between. The CDR3 extends over 13 amino acids.

The chain joins TRBV19 to TRBJ2-5; perhaps D is TRBD1 or TRBD2 (6 bases each). Specimen: peripheral blood or thyroid tissue (not recorded which). The source of this sequence is a young woman with Graves' hyperthyroidism. The CDR3 spells CASRGGNGPTQYF. The CDR3 region has the DNA TGTGCCAGTAGAGGGGGGAACGGCCCGACCCAGTACTTC. Using reference TRBV19 and TRBJ2-5 for the parts outside the CDR3, the full variable domain is DGGITQSPKYLFRKEGQNVTLSCEQNLNHDAMYWYRQDPGQGLRLIYYSQIVNDFQKGDIAEGYSVSREKKESFPLTVTSAQKNPTAFYLCASRGGNGPTQYFGPGTRLLVL.